Below, 13 T cell receptor beta chains from the same sample are listed, as sequenced in a study of PD-L1 blockade in urothelial cancer. The repertoire was sequenced with immunoSEQ multiplex PCR; TCRdb's copy has only in-frame clones and lacks some. The sample has roughly 50,000 clones; about 82% are singletons. Documented time point: peripheral blood 6 weeks after treatment start. Sequenced here: PBMCs, sampled around atezolizumab (anti-PD-L1) treatment. The source of these receptors is a man in his 70s with urothelial cancer.

The rearrangement links TRBV5-1 to TRBJ2-1; TRBD2 is a possible D gene (5 bases). The CDR3 loop spans 14 amino acids. The V end lost 3 bases, the J end lost 5 bases, and 12 bases lay between the germline ends. Looked up from germline, CDR1 is SGHRS and CDR2 is YFSETQ. The CDR3 coding sequence is TGCGCCAGCAGCTCGTCGCTAGCAGACAATGAGCAGTTCTTC. Its translation: CASSSSLADNEQFF.

This rearrangement joins TRBV9 to TRBJ2-7; perhaps TRBD1 as D (5 bases). Per germline, CDR1 SGDLS and CDR2 YYNGEE. The CDR3 has 16 residues. The V gene lost 0 bases and the J gene lost 2 bases, with 15 bases spanning the gap. This CDR3 reads CASSVGWQGRTYEQYF. The CDR3 DNA reads as TGTGCCAGCAGCGTAGGATGGCAGGGTCGGACCTACGAGCAGTACTTC.

This clone is a singleton in its sample. The chain links TRBV7-2 to TRBJ1-2; 7 nucleotides align to TRBD1. The CDR3 runs 15 residues. Per germline, CDR1 SGHTA and CDR2 FQGNSA. With 5 bases clipped from V and 6 bases from J, the junction kept 12 bases outside the gene matches. CDR3 amino acids: CASSPRTGEGNGYTF. The DNA of the CDR3 is TGTGCCAGCAGCCCCAGGACAGGAGAAGGTAATGGCTACACCTTC.

This clone was found once. This rearrangement joins TRBV13 to TRBJ2-1; D unresolved. With 5 bases removed from V and 9 bases from J, the gap between germline ends came to 23 bases. Per the germline V gene, CDR1 is PRHDT and CDR2 is FYEKMQ (reference sequence). The CDR3 is 16 residues long. The CDR3 DNA is TGTGCCAGCAGCCCCGACACGAGAAGCCTGTTGGGTGAGCAGTTCTTC. This gives the protein CASSPDTRSLLGEQFF.

The CDR3 DNA is TGTGCCAGCAGTTTATACCCCAATACAGGCTACGAGCAGTACTTC. Amino acids: CASSLYPNTGYEQYF. The chain couples TRBV27 to TRBJ2-7; possibly TRBD1 for D (5 bases). This CDR3 is 15 amino acids long. The V and J ends lost 1 base and 3 bases respectively, with 13 bases between them. The germline gives CDR1 MNHEY, CDR2 SMNVEV (reference sequence).

This rearrangement joins TRBV6-5 to TRBJ1-1; no reliable D call. The CDR3 has 14 amino acids. Trimming cost V 8 bases and J 1 base, with 14 bases left between them. The germline CDR1 and CDR2 sequences are MNHEY and SVGAGI. Here the CDR3 DNA reads TGTGCCAGCCAGCCGCTAACGGGGAACACTGAAGCTTTCTTT. Translation gives CASQPLTGNTEAFF.

V is TRBV30 and J is TRBJ2-5, with D perhaps TRBD2 (6 bases). This CDR3 spans 13 amino acids. With 0 bases removed from V and 4 bases from J, the gap between germline ends came to 9 bases. Germline V gives CDR1 GTSNPN, CDR2 SVGIG (reference sequence). Here the CDR3 reads CAWSVRGGETQYF. CDR3 DNA sequence: TGTGCCTGGAGTGTACGGGGAGGAGAGACCCAGTACTTC.

The CDR3 DNA sequence: TGTGCCAGCAGCCTCGGCAGGTCGTTTAGGACCGGGGAGCTGTTTTTT. Translating gives CASSLGRSFRTGELFF. The chain joins TRBV5-5 to TRBJ2-2; D gene uncertain. With 4 bases removed from V and 5 bases from J, the gap between germline ends came to 18 bases. CDR3 length equals 16 residues. Per the germline V gene, CDR1 is SGHKS and CDR2 is YYEKEE (reference sequence). The entire variable domain, with the rest obtained from reference TRBV5-5 and TRBJ2-2, is as follows: DAGVTQSPTHLIKTRGQQVTLRCSPISGHKSVSWYQQVLGQGPQFIFQYYEKEERGRGNFPDRFSARQFPNYSSELNVNALLLGDSALYLCASSLGRSFRTGELFFGEGSRLTVL.

In its sample, this clone was seen a few times. The rearrangement joins TRBV28 to TRBJ2-1; TRBD2 aligns across 11 bases. Unmatched junction bases numbered 7, after V lost 4 bases and J lost 2 bases. Germline loops: CDR1 MDHEN, CDR2 SYDVKM. The CDR3 extends over 17 amino acids. This CDR3 reads CASSSHSGRATYNEQFF. The DNA for the CDR3 is TGTGCCAGCAGTTCCCATAGCGGGAGGGCGACCTACAATGAGCAGTTCTTC.

This chain connects TRBV25-1 to TRBJ2-5; TRBD2 might be the D (6 bases). The DNA end is a closer match to TRBJ2-7, so the J assignment may be wrong. The CDR3 sequence is 14 residues long. Germline-derived CDR1 and CDR2 are MGHDK and SYGVNS. The CDR3 DNA is TGTGCCAGCAGTAGGAGGGACGTTAACTACGAGCAGTACTTC. This gives the protein CASSRRDVNYEQYF.

The rearrangement uses TRBV28 and TRBJ1-2; D gene uncertain. The CDR3 consists of 14 residues. V lost 4 bases and J lost 8, with 17 bases in between. From germline, CDR1 is MDHEN and CDR2 SYDVKM. The CDR3, as DNA: TGTGCCAGCAGTTCCCCGGCAGCCACGGAGGGCTACACCTTC. Translating it yields CASSSPAATEGYTF.

The chain employs TRBV7-9 and TRBJ2-7; 9 bases are a match to TRBD1. The J segment lost 7 bases and the V segment lost 1 base, leaving 5 bases of the junction unmatched. Germline assignment: CDR1 SEHNR and CDR2 FQNEAQ (reference sequence). The CDR3 is made up of 14 amino acids. The CDR3 reads CASSLGGQGWEQYF. The CDR3, as DNA: TGTGCCAGCAGCTTAGGCGGACAGGGGTGGGAGCAGTACTTC.

This clone was seen only once. The V and J genes are TRBV2 and TRBJ2-7; D might be TRBD2 (6 bases). The CDR3 is 15 amino acids. CDR1 and CDR2 (germline): SNHLY, FYNNEI. V was clipped by 6 bases and J by 2 bases, with 17 bases between them. CDR3 region: CASRGTGESTYEQYF. The DNA of the CDR3 is TGTGCCAGCAGAGGGACGGGAGAGTCCACCTACGAGCAGTACTTC.